Reported below is one T cell receptor (beta chain). Its antigen is currently unknown. Systemic immunosuppression or autoimmune disease history was grounds to exclude patients. The data stem from a study of OX40 agonist ivuxolimab in advanced cancers. For the study at large: Partial responses, seen in three patients, involved one hepatocellular carcinoma and two cutaneous melanomas. Study observations and caveats: The investigators did not determine what antigen specificity the expanded peripheral T cells had. The study found that CD8+ T cells averaged more expanded clones than CD4+.

Assay used: immunoSEQ multiplex PCR; TCRdb lists only in-frame clones, some missing. The sample has tens of thousands of clones; roughly 85% are singletons. Here the sequenced sample was CD4+ or CD8+ T cells sorted from blood, taken in a trial of the OX40 agonist ivuxolimab. This TCR came from an adult with an advanced solid tumor such as melanoma, head and neck, liver or kidney cancer.

CDR3 sequence: CSASLKETQYF. DNA of the CDR3: TGCAGTGCTAGCCTGAAAGAGACCCAGTACTTC. The chain uses TRBV20-1 and TRBJ2-5; D gene uncertain. Germline CDR1 is DFQATT and CDR2 is SNEGSKA (reference sequence). The germline V and J ends were trimmed by 3 bases and 3 bases, with 5 bases remaining between them. The CDR3 has 11 amino acids.